This T cell receptor beta chain was obtained from a study of OX40 agonist ivuxolimab in advanced cancers. Looking at the study overall: The study reported partial responses in three patients: one hepatocellular carcinoma, two cutaneous melanoma.

Germline V lookup: CDR1 MNHNY, CDR2 SVGAGI (reference sequence). V was shortened by 5 bases and J by 4 bases, with 7 bases between the two germline ends. This CDR3 comprises 12 residues. Libraries were prepared by immunoSEQ multiplex PCR; TCRdb keeps only in-frame clonotypes and omits some of them. This sample yields some 110,000 clones, of which 85% to 95% are seen a single time; around 0.15% belongs to the top ten. The receptor comes from an adult with an advanced solid tumor such as melanoma, head and neck, liver or kidney cancer. This chain uses TRBV6-6 with TRBJ2-3, with D hard to call. The sample was CD4+ or CD8+ T cells sorted from blood, taken in a trial of the OX40 agonist ivuxolimab. DNA for the CDR3: TGTGCCAGCAGTACCCCCCCAGATACGCAGTATTTT. It is translated as CASSTPPDTQYF.